Following are 29 T cell receptor beta chains from one sample sequenced in a study of T cells after yellow fever vaccination. TCRdb redid the calling of the 5' RACE reads with MiXCR, one entry per CDR3 protein. The table has roughly 120,000 distinct CDR3 sequences, 6.5% to 9% seen once. Sequencing was performed on CD4+ T cells sorted from PBMCs, taken 35 to 50 days after the first yellow fever vaccination. Receptors originate from a man between 18 and 29 years old who received the YFV17D yellow fever vaccine.

With respect to this clonotype: The junction departs from germline at one end; a sequencing error may be responsible. The J gene is TRBJ1-2, the V gene TRBV12-5; D gene unclear. There are 9 residues in the CDR3. The germline V gene encodes CDR1 LGHNT and CDR2 FRNRAP. CDR3 bases: TGTGCTAGTGGTTTGCCCGTTATCTTC. As protein: CASGLPVIF.

At least ten counts were recorded for this clonotype. CDR3 region: CASSQDYRFLYGYTF. CDR3 bases: TGTGCCAGCAGCCAAGATTACAGGTTCCTATATGGCTACACCTTC. The V gene is TRBV4-2, the J gene TRBJ1-2; TRBD1 might be the D (5 bases). This CDR3 is built from 15 residues. V dropped 0 bases and J dropped 5 bases, with 13 bases sitting between them. CDR1 LGHNA and CDR2 YNFKEQ come from the germline V gene.

This clonotype came up once. A much bigger clone sits one base away, suggesting this may be a read error. V usage is TRBV10-1 and J usage is TRBJ2-1, with D maybe TRBD2 (5 bases). Germline V gene sequence: CDR1 WNHNN, CDR2 SYGVQD (reference sequence). The CDR3 has 13 amino acids. Between the trimmed V and J ends, which lost 8 bases and 3 bases, there was a span of 11 bases. Written as DNA, the CDR3 is TGCGCCAGCGGACTGAGAGTCTACAATGAGCAGTTCTTC. Translation: CASGLRVYNEQFF.

This clonotype was detected many times. The rearrangement joins TRBV20-1 to TRBJ2-4; 9 bases line up with TRBD1. The CDR3 totals 14 residues. Germline assignment: CDR1 DFQATT and CDR2 SNEGSKA (reference sequence). V shed 6 bases and J 4 bases; nucleotides not matched to a gene: 7. The CDR3 nucleotides are TGCAGTGCCAAGTCCGGGACAGGGAAAAACATTCAGTACTTC. It specifies CSAKSGTGKNIQYF.

This clonotype has just a few counts. The V call is TRBV28, the J call TRBJ2-2; D not certain. This CDR3 region has 13 residues. The V and J ends lost 2 bases and 6 bases respectively, with 7 bases between them. Germline CDR1 reads MDHEN; CDR2 reads SYDVKM. This CDR3 is CASSLIMAGELFF. The CDR3 DNA reads TGTGCCAGCAGTTTAATAATGGCCGGGGAGCTGTTTTTT.

This clonotype was seen repeatedly, ten times or more. This chain links TRBV11-2 with TRBJ2-3; TRBD2 matches 9 bases. The germline V gene encodes CDR1 SGHAT and CDR2 FQNNGV. V lost 2 bases and J lost 4; bases outside the gene matches: 4. CDR3 length equals 15 residues. Here the CDR3 DNA reads TGTGCCAGCAGCTTACCAGCGGGGGGTTCAGATACGCAGTATTTT. This codes for CASSLPAGGSDTQYF.

This clonotype occurred many times. This chain uses TRBV12-3 or TRBV12-4 with TRBJ2-1; D unresolved. The CDR3 runs to 14 residues. Trimming removed 3 bases at V and 2 bases at J, with 8 bases between. The CDR3 nucleotides read TGTGCCAGCAGTTTCCGCTCCACCTACAATGAGCAGTTCTTC. This gives the protein CASSFRSTYNEQFF.

This clonotype was counted at least ten times. The rearrangement links TRBV7-3 to TRBJ2-7; D call uncertain. The CDR3 sequence is 15 residues long. V was shortened by 1 base and J by 5 bases, with 15 bases between the two germline ends. Germline values: CDR1 SGHTA, CDR2 FQGTGA. DNA for the CDR3: TGTGCCAGCAGCTTAAGCGGAGTGGAATCGGACGAGCAGTACTTC. Residues: CASSLSGVESDEQYF.

There are many counts of this clonotype. V gene TRBV12-3 or TRBV12-4 combines with J gene TRBJ2-7; D is uncertain. V was cut by 3 bases and J by 0 bases, with 15 bases left in between. CDR3 length equals 16 residues. The CDR3 loop is CASSLRVRAHSYEQYV. In nucleotides, the CDR3 is TGTGCCAGCAGTTTGAGAGTGCGCGCCCACTCCTACGAGCAGTACGTC.

This clonotype showed up many times. The rearrangement uses TRBV11-2 and TRBJ2-7; D is perhaps TRBD1 (6 bases). V lost 5 bases and J lost 6, with 29 bases in between. Looked up from germline, CDR1 is SGHAT and CDR2 is FQNNGV. CDR3 size: 18 residues. The CDR3 DNA follows: TGTGCCAGCAGCCCCAGAGGGCTACCCGGGACAACCCGAGCCGAGCAGTACGTC. Protein: CASSPRGLPGTTRAEQYV.

There are many counts of this clonotype. This sequence joins TRBV5-6 and TRBJ1-2; D gene unclear. V was cut by 2 bases and J by 4 bases, with 6 bases left in between. The length of the CDR3 is 12 residues. CDR1 and CDR2 from the germline V gene are SGHDT and YYEEEE. CDR3 sequence reads: CASSFEPYGYTF. The CDR3 DNA is TGTGCCAGCAGCTTCGAGCCCTATGGCTACACCTTC.

This clonotype was found many times. The chain has TRBV12-3 or TRBV12-4 and TRBJ2-1; no clear D gene. Trimming removed 3 bases at V and 0 bases at J, with 9 bases between. This CDR3 has 15 residues. In nucleotides, the CDR3 is TGTGCCAGCAGTTTCGTTGCTGGCTCCTACAATGAGCAGTTCTTC. Translation: CASSFVAGSYNEQFF.

On this clonotype itself: This may stem from a read error, because a much larger clone lies one nucleotide away. The rearrangement links TRBV5-1 to TRBJ2-2, with TRBD1 matching over 8 bases. CDR3 length: 16 residues. V trimming: 2 bases; J trimming: 6 bases; junction bases outside the gene matches: 9. CDR1 is SGHRS and CDR2 is YFSETQ in the germline V gene. The CDR3 DNA reads as TGCGCCAGCAGCTTTGGACAGGGTCCCGGCGCCGGGGAGCTGTTTTTT. Amino acid sequence: CASSFGQGPGAGELFF.

This clonotype has a count of ten or more. The V and J genes are TRBV5-1 and TRBJ2-7; perhaps D is TRBD1 or TRBD2 (5 bases each). V shed 0 bases and J shed 3 bases, with 13 bases lying between them. Germline CDR1 and CDR2: SGHRS and YFSETQ. There are 15 residues in the CDR3. The CDR3 bases are TGCGCCAGCAGCTTGGCCGTCGGGGCCAACTACGAGCAGTACTTC. It translates to CASSLAVGANYEQYF.

This clonotype was recorded many times. V and J are TRBV5-1 and TRBJ2-2; D possibly corresponds to TRBD2 (6 bases). CDR1 and CDR2 from the germline V gene are SGHRS and YFSETQ. The CDR3 runs 15 residues. V was shortened by 1 base and J by 4 bases, with 11 bases between the two germline ends. CDR3: CASSLRGGGTGELFF. The CDR3 DNA is TGCGCCAGCAGCTTGAGGGGAGGTGGCACCGGGGAGCTGTTTTTT.

This clonotype has at least ten counts. The chain couples TRBV6-2 or TRBV6-3 to TRBJ2-3; D ambiguous. V lost 3 bases and J 3 bases, leaving 4 bases between the germline ends. Germline V gives CDR1 MNHEY, CDR2 SVGEGT. The CDR3 has 12 residues. This chain's CDR3 is CASSYGTDTQYF. CDR3 in DNA: TGTGCCAGCAGTTATGGGACAGATACGCAGTATTTT.

This clonotype was counted at least ten times. This chain uses TRBV5-1 with TRBJ2-5, with 8 bases that match TRBD2. J was trimmed by 4 bases and V by 4 bases; bases with no gene match: 9. CDR1 is SGHRS and CDR2 is YFSETQ in the germline V gene. The CDR3 is made up of 15 amino acids. The CDR3 bases are TGCGCCAGCAGCCCCCGGGGGGGGAGGTTAGAGACCCAGTACTTC. This codes for CASSPRGGRLETQYF.

In its sample, this clonotype was seen a few times. This chain joins TRBV19 and TRBJ2-1; tentatively, D is TRBD1 or TRBD2 (5 bases each). The CDR3 is 14 amino acids. The V end lost 7 bases, the J end lost 9 bases, and 19 bases lay between the germline ends. The germline V gene encodes CDR1 LNHDA and CDR2 SQIVND (reference sequence). The CDR3 spells CASTRTGPFSEQFF. Here the CDR3 DNA reads TGTGCCAGTACCCGGACGGGGCCTTTTAGTGAGCAGTTCTTC.

Comments on this clonotype: This may arise from a read error, as a much more abundant clone is one base away. It is likely a read error, because the conserved phenylalanine at the end of the CDR3 is missing. V gene TRBV11-2 combines with J gene TRBJ1-1; D remains unclear. Germline V CDR1 and CDR2: SGHAT, FQNNGV. The CDR3 consists of 14 residues. V shed 3 bases and J shed 4 bases, with 12 bases lying between them. In DNA, the CDR3 is TGTGCCAGCAGCTTGGAGGGTCTTGGCACTGAAGCTTTCTTA. As protein: CASSLEGLGTEAFL.

This clonotype was counted many times. The CDR3, as DNA: TGCGCCAGCGGCCTCAGGGGTAACAATGAGCAGTTCTTC. Translated, it gives CASGLRGNNEQFF. The chain employs TRBV5-1 and TRBJ2-1, with D possibly matching TRBD1 (6 bases). The CDR3 consists of 13 residues. The germline V and J ends were trimmed by 7 bases and 5 bases, with 13 bases remaining between them. Germline CDR1 and CDR2: SGHRS and YFSETQ.

The chain joins TRBV6-1 to TRBJ1-1; D is ambiguous. Germline values: CDR1 MNHNS, CDR2 SASEGT. The CDR3 length is 14 residues. V gave up 7 bases and J gave up 0 bases, with 12 bases separating them. CDR3 DNA sequence: TGTGCCAGCATCAGCCCCGGGATGAACACTGAAGCTTTCTTT. Protein sequence: CASISPGMNTEAFF.

This clonotype showed up many times. The chain joins TRBV29-1 to TRBJ2-3, with D maybe TRBD1 (6 bases). This CDR3 spans 13 amino acids. Germline V gives CDR1 SQVTM, CDR2 ANQGSEA. V was pared by 3 bases and J by 1 base, with 8 bases between. The CDR3 DNA sequence: TGCAGCGTTGAGGACAGCCGCACAGATACGCAGTATTTT. It yields the protein CSVEDSRTDTQYF.

This clonotype was detected many times. The CDR3 is CSARDSRVRDYGYTF. CDR3 coding DNA: TGCAGTGCTAGAGATTCGCGGGTCCGTGACTATGGCTACACCTTC. V and J are TRBV20-1 and TRBJ1-2; D is unresolved. From germline, CDR1 is DFQATT and CDR2 SNEGSKA (reference sequence). Deletions cut 0 bases from V and 3 bases from J, with 14 bases between. This CDR3 region has 15 residues.

The V gene is TRBV5-1, the J gene TRBJ2-3; D possibly matches TRBD1 or TRBD2 (5 bases each). CDR3 length: 15 amino acids. Germline V gene lookup returns CDR1 SGHRS and CDR2 YFSETQ. Trimming removed 6 bases at V and 4 bases at J, with 18 bases between. The CDR3 nucleotides read TGCGCCAGCAAGGAGCGAGGGGTGTTCGCAGATACGCAGTATTTT. Translated, it gives CASKERGVFADTQYF.

This clonotype showed up many times. The chain couples TRBV9 to TRBJ2-1, with 10 bases matching TRBD1. The CDR3 has 15 residues. The junction had 3 bases not matched to a gene; V was cut back by 0 bases and J by 6 bases. Germline V gives CDR1 SGDLS, CDR2 YYNGEE. The CDR3 sequence: CASSVEGQGFNEQFF. In DNA form, the CDR3 reads TGTGCCAGCAGCGTAGAGGGACAGGGGTTCAATGAGCAGTTCTTC.

This clonotype was observed at least ten times. At one of its ends the junction is not consistent with the germline gene, which may arise from a read error. V and J are TRBV7-7 and TRBJ1-5, with 7 bases aligning to TRBD1. The germline V gene has CDR1 SSHAT and CDR2 FNYEAQ (reference sequence). CDR3 length: 15 amino acids. CDR3 in DNA: TGTGCTAGCAGCTTAAAACAGGGGAAGCATCAGCCCCAGCATTTT. Amino acids: CASSLKQGKHQPQHF.

This clonotype was seen repeatedly, ten times or more. J is TRBJ2-7 and V is TRBV5-1; D is possibly TRBD1 (6 bases). Trimming removed 3 bases at V and 6 bases at J, with 16 bases between. The CDR3 runs 14 residues. CDR1 SGHRS and CDR2 YFSETQ come from the germline V gene. CDR3 DNA: TGCGCCAGCAGCTGGGACACAACCACGGGCGAGCAGTACTTC. This gives the protein CASSWDTTTGEQYF.

For this clonotype: This clone may be a read error of a much larger clone one base away. The chain combines TRBV4-3 with TRBJ2-1; D is possibly TRBD2 (7 bases). Germline CDR1 is LGHNA and CDR2 is YSLEER. Between the trimmed V and J ends, which lost 1 base and 8 bases, there was a span of 18 bases. The CDR3 sequence is 16 residues long. CDR3 loop: CASSQAGHWEGDEQFF. DNA for the CDR3: TGCGCCAGCAGCCAAGCGGGACACTGGGAGGGGGATGAGCAGTTCTTC.

The V call is TRBV5-1, the J call TRBJ2-6; D is ambiguous. Trimming stripped 0 bases from V and 1 base from J, with 5 bases between. There are 15 residues in the CDR3. CDR1 is SGHRS, CDR2 YFSETQ, per germline. The CDR3 DNA follows: TGCGCCAGCAGCTTGGTGCAGTCTGGGGCCAACGTCCTGACTTTC. Its translation is CASSLVQSGANVLTF.